These T cell receptor beta chains were read from a single sample in a study of OX40 agonist ivuxolimab in advanced cancers. Generated by immunoSEQ multiplex PCR, the TCRdb table keeps only in-frame clones and is missing some. The sample lists under 100,000 clones, 75% to 90% occurring once. Sequenced material: CD4+ or CD8+ T cells sorted from blood, taken in a trial of the OX40 agonist ivuxolimab. Every receptor here comes from an adult with an advanced solid tumor such as melanoma, head and neck, liver or kidney cancer. CDR3s leave out the opening cysteine and the closing phenylalanine or tryptophan. The D gene is left open where the match is weak.

D | J | V | CDR3
NA | TRBJ2-3 | TRBV18 | ASSLASTDTQY
NA | TRBJ1-4 | TRBV4-3 | ASSRARRGWGTNEKLF
NA | TRBJ1-5 | TRBV18 | ASSPIGTTLNQPQH
NA | TRBJ1-3 | TRBV9 | ASSDRDYSGNTIY
NA | TRBJ2-3 | TRBV6-4 | ASKADSLTDTQY
NA | TRBJ2-7 | TRBV4-3 | ASSQDGGGHSYEQY
NA | TRBJ1-3 | TRBV5-1 | ASSLYGGEGNTIY
NA | TRBJ1-2 | TRBV7-2 | ASSSPGGANYGYT
NA | TRBJ1-1 | TRBV5-6 | ASGSFDLNTEAF
NA | TRBJ1-2 | TRBV19 | ASSMAADPRGYGYT
NA | TRBJ2-7 | TRBV9 | ASSVDSSTSFTYEQY
TRBD2 | TRBJ2-3 | TRBV5-8 | ASSSAGGPTDTQY
NA | TRBJ2-7 | TRBV6-6 | ASSYSRGEGEQY
NA | TRBJ1-1 | TRBV6-5 | ASSYPSSGGNSEAF
TRBD2 | TRBJ2-1 | TRBV4-1 | ASRGTSGGAGEQF
NA | TRBJ2-5 | TRBV6-1 | ASRRDLGYQETQY
NA | TRBJ2-2 | TRBV19 | ASSIADTGELF